These 26 T cell receptor beta chains were sequenced from one sample in a study of cytomegalovirus exposure and HLA in healthy donors. The study ran its PCR with 60 Vbeta and 13 Jbeta primers. Data came from immunoSEQ multiplex PCR; TCRdb stores just in-frame clones and leaves some out. Altogether 250,000 to 350,000 clones are present, approximately 90% being singletons, with the ten largest covering roughly 4%. The sequencing sample was made of PBMCs. The receptor source for this set is a man between 40 and 49 years old in good health and CMV-seropositive.

V is TRBV29-1 and J is TRBJ2-3; 9 bases are a match to TRBD1. Germline assignment: CDR1 SQVTM and CDR2 ANQGSEA. CDR3 length equals 17 residues. Unmatched junction bases numbered 7, after V lost 0 bases and J lost 0 bases. The CDR3 region has the DNA TGCAGCGTTGAAGACGTTTGGGACAGGGATAGCACAGATACGCAGTATTTT. Its protein product is CSVEDVWDRDSTDTQYF.

The chain couples TRBV5-1 to TRBJ2-5; D ambiguous. The V and J ends lost 0 bases and 9 bases respectively, with 21 bases between them. Germline CDR1 reads SGHRS; CDR2 reads YFSETQ. The CDR3 covers 16 residues. CDR3 sequence reads: CASSLALLKVHRPQYF. The CDR3 region has the DNA TGCGCCAGCAGCTTGGCCTTACTAAAGGTGCATAGGCCCCAGTACTTC. The variable domain in full, completed from reference TRBV5-1 and TRBJ2-5, reads KAGVTQTPRYLIKTRGQQVTLSCSPISGHRSVSWYQQTPGQGLQFLFEYFSETQRNKGNFPGRFSGRQFSNSRSEMNVSTLELGDSALYLCASSLALLKVHRPQYFGPGTRLLVL.

J is TRBJ1-6 and V is TRBV30; 7 bases agree with TRBD1. The CDR3 is made up of 12 amino acids. Unmatched junction bases numbered 6, after V lost 5 bases and J lost 11 bases. Germline loops: CDR1 GTSNPN, CDR2 SVGIG (reference sequence). CDR3 nucleotide sequence: TGTGCCTGGGCAGGGGGTCCTCCACCCCTCCACTTT. Amino acid sequence: CAWAGGPPPLHF.

J is TRBJ2-1 and V is TRBV5-4, with 11 nucleotides matching TRBD2. After removal of 1 base from V and 4 bases from J, the junction contained 4 bases not matched to a gene. CDR1 is SGHNT and CDR2 is YYREEE in the germline V gene (reference sequence). The CDR3 sequence is 16 residues long. This CDR3 is CASSLLVAGGYNEQFF. The CDR3 DNA is TGTGCCAGCAGCTTGTTGGTAGCGGGAGGGTACAATGAGCAGTTCTTC. The full variable domain, with the rest looked up from reference TRBV5-4 and TRBJ2-1, is ETGVTQSPTHLIKTRGQQVTLRCSSQSGHNTVSWYQQALGQGPQFIFQYYREEENGRGNFPPRFSGLQFPNYSSELNVNALELDDSALYLCASSLLVAGGYNEQFFGPGTRLTVL.

The rearrangement joins TRBV5-8 to TRBJ1-5; D not certain. Trimming left V 0 bases short and J 4 bases short, with 14 bases between. Germline CDR1 SGHTS, CDR2 YDEGEE. This CDR3 region has 16 residues. The CDR3 protein is CASSLGIGTRNQPQHF. The CDR3 nucleotides are TGTGCCAGCAGCTTGGGAATTGGAACGCGGAATCAGCCCCAGCATTTT.

This clone occurred once. The rearrangement links TRBV28 to TRBJ2-3; 15 nucleotides align to TRBD2. The CDR3 has 19 residues. Germline CDR1 reads MDHEN; CDR2 reads SYDVKM. V was pared by 4 bases and J by 0 bases, with 8 bases of the junction left unmatched. CDR3 amino acids: CASSSLRTSGRGSTDTQYF. The CDR3 coding sequence is TGTGCCAGCAGTTCCCTCCGGACTAGCGGGAGGGGAAGCACAGATACGCAGTATTTT.

This clone is a singleton in its sample. The rearrangement links TRBV7-8 to TRBJ2-7; D might be TRBD1 (6 bases). Germline V CDR1 and CDR2: SGHVS, FQNEAQ. The length of the CDR3 is 17 residues. Trimming cost V 5 bases and J 3 bases, with 23 bases left between them. This chain's CDR3 is CASSQTRTRTVIYEQYF. The CDR3, as DNA: TGTGCCAGCAGCCAAACGAGGACACGGACAGTGATCTACGAGCAGTACTTC.

This chain uses TRBV5-1 with TRBJ2-5; tentative D call: TRBD2 (6 bases). Gene TRBJ2-7 matches the end of the DNA better, so the J call may be wrong. Germline CDR1 and CDR2: SGHRS and YFSETQ. The CDR3 length is 14 residues. The CDR3 loop reads CASSQPGTFNEQYF. The CDR3 region has the DNA TGCGCCAGCAGCCAGCCCGGGACTTTCAACGAGCAGTACTTC.

Only one count was recorded for this clone. The chain joins TRBV15 to TRBJ1-5; D might be TRBD1 (6 bases). The V end was cut by 0 bases, the J end by 3 bases, with 12 bases between. The CDR3 is 16 residues long. CDR1 and CDR2 from the germline V gene are LNHNV and YYDKDF (reference sequence). The CDR3 region is CATSRDFPGDNQPQHF. The DNA of the CDR3 is TGTGCCACCAGCAGAGATTTTCCAGGGGACAATCAGCCCCAGCATTTT.

V usage is TRBV7-9 and J usage is TRBJ2-2; no clear D. The CDR3 sequence is 12 residues long. Per the germline V gene, CDR1 is SEHNR and CDR2 is FQNEAQ (reference sequence). V dropped 3 bases and J dropped 8 bases, with 7 bases sitting between them. CDR3 sequence (DNA): TGTGCCAGCAGCTTCGGTGGTGGGGAGCTGTTTTTT. Its translation: CASSFGGGELFF.

Only a few counts were recorded for this clone. V is TRBV4-3 and J is TRBJ2-3; 8 bases agree with TRBD2. V dropped 8 bases and J dropped 4; count of bases not matched to a gene: 8. This CDR3 is 14 amino acids long. Germline CDR1 and CDR2: LGHNA and YSLEER. This CDR3 reads CASLPGGRPDTQYF. CDR3 in DNA: TGCGCCAGCCTCCCGGGGGGGCGGCCAGATACGCAGTATTTT.

V usage is TRBV4-1 and J usage is TRBJ2-7; 10 nucleotides match TRBD2. Trimming cost V 1 base and J 0 bases; bases outside gene matches: 6. CDR3 length equals 17 residues. Germline V lookup: CDR1 MGHRA, CDR2 YSYEKL. The CDR3 nucleotides read TGCGCCAGCAGCCAAGTTCTAGCTAGCGGGGGCTCCTACGAGCAGTACTTC. It translates to CASSQVLASGGSYEQYF.

The gene calls are TRBV28 and TRBJ1-5; 8 nucleotides line up with TRBD1. Looked up from germline, CDR1 is MDHEN and CDR2 is SYDVKM. V shed 6 bases, J shed 0 bases, and the junction held 10 bases outside the gene matches. This CDR3 is 17 amino acids long. This chain's CDR3 is CASRSTGEAYSNQPQHF. The CDR3, as DNA: TGTGCCAGCAGATCGACAGGGGAAGCCTATAGCAATCAGCCCCAGCATTTT.

CDR3 region: CASADFGGYEQYF. The CDR3, as DNA: TGCGCCAGCGCTGATTTTGGGGGGTACGAGCAGTACTTC. V gene TRBV5-1 combines with J gene TRBJ2-7, with D perhaps matching TRBD2 (6 bases). Germline CDR1 is SGHRS and CDR2 is YFSETQ. This CDR3 contains 13 residues. Trimming left V 7 bases short and J 4 bases short, with 15 bases between.

The chain links TRBV2 to TRBJ2-7, with D maybe TRBD1 (6 bases). Trimming took off 8 bases at V and 7 bases at J, with 21 bases between the two ends. The length of the CDR3 is 14 residues. Germline loops: CDR1 SNHLY, CDR2 FYNNEI. The DNA for the CDR3 is TGTGCCAGCGAGGGTGGCAGGGGTAGCAAGGAGCAGTACTTC. Its translation: CASEGGRGSKEQYF.

The chain uses TRBV14 and TRBJ2-2; the D is unclear. The V and J ends lost 4 bases and 7 bases respectively, with 10 bases between them. CDR3 length: 13 residues. Germline V gene lookup returns CDR1 SGHDN and CDR2 FVKESK. The CDR3 DNA sequence: TGTGCCAGCAGCCTTACAGTTGACGGGGAGCTGTTTTTT. This codes for CASSLTVDGELFF.

The chain combines TRBV25-1 with TRBJ1-5; no definite D call. Germline-derived CDR1 and CDR2 are MGHDK and SYGVNS. The CDR3 has 14 amino acids. Trimming pared 1 base from V and 3 bases from J, leaving 7 bases between. The CDR3 loop reads CASSESGNNQPQHF. The CDR3, as DNA: TGTGCCAGCAGTGAATCGGGTAACAATCAGCCCCAGCATTTT.

This clone was picked up one time. This sequence joins TRBV27 and TRBJ2-7; D possibly corresponds to TRBD2 (6 bases). The CDR3 sequence is 15 residues long. Germline V lookup: CDR1 MNHEY, CDR2 SMNVEV (reference sequence). V lost 2 bases and J lost 0, with 11 bases in between. CDR3 in DNA: TGTGCCAGCAGTTTAAGAGCGGGCCCCTCCTACGAGCAGTACTTC. Protein product: CASSLRAGPSYEQYF.

The rearrangement uses TRBV7-9 and TRBJ2-7; TRBD1 matches at 9 bases. V gave up 2 bases and J gave up 3 bases; unmatched junction bases: 5. This CDR3 is built from 15 residues. Germline V gives CDR1 SEHNR, CDR2 FQNEAQ (reference sequence). CDR3 amino acids: CASSLNRGQFYEQYF. The CDR3 coding sequence is TGTGCCAGCAGCTTAAACAGGGGGCAATTCTACGAGCAGTACTTC.

This clone showed up just once. The chain carries TRBV20-1 and TRBJ2-1; D gene unclear. This CDR3 contains 11 residues. The V gene lost 7 bases and the J gene lost 7 bases, with 11 bases spanning the gap. Looked up from germline, CDR1 is DFQATT and CDR2 is SNEGSKA (reference sequence). CDR3 sequence reads: CSVKSRNEQFF. The CDR3 DNA reads TGCAGTGTGAAGTCACGGAATGAGCAGTTCTTC.

The gene calls are TRBV19 and TRBJ1-2, with 8 bases aligning to TRBD1. Germline lookup yields CDR1 LNHDA and CDR2 SQIVND (reference sequence). The V segment lost 5 bases and the J segment 5 bases; nucleotides outside the gene matches: 4. This CDR3 is 13 amino acids long. The CDR3 DNA follows: TGTGCCAGTAGTGCCAACAGGGGGTATGGCTACACCTTC. Translated: CASSANRGYGYTF.

This clone occurred a few times. This rearrangement joins TRBV5-1 to TRBJ1-1; no clear D gene. The V gene lost 2 bases and the J gene lost 1 base, with 9 bases spanning the gap. This CDR3 region has 14 residues. Germline assignment: CDR1 SGHRS and CDR2 YFSETQ. CDR3 region: CASSFSGSNTEAFF. CDR3 nucleotides: TGCGCCAGCAGCTTCTCGGGATCGAACACTGAAGCTTTCTTT.

The chain recombines TRBV27 with TRBJ2-3, with D tentatively TRBD1 (6 bases). Deletions cut 7 bases from V and 1 base from J, with 9 bases between. CDR1 is MNHEY, CDR2 SMNVEV, per germline (reference sequence). This CDR3 spans 13 amino acids. The CDR3 coding sequence is TGTGCCAGCAATGCAGGGGGCACAGATACGCAGTATTTT. Translated: CASNAGGTDTQYF.

V gene TRBV28 combines with J gene TRBJ1-5; tentative D call: TRBD1 (5 bases). Germline CDR1 is MDHEN and CDR2 is SYDVKM. V was cut by 8 bases and J by 0 bases, with 14 bases left in between. The length of the CDR3 is 15 residues. The CDR3 is CASGGRGVSNQPQHF. The CDR3 DNA follows: TGTGCCAGCGGGGGTCGGGGGGTTAGCAATCAGCCCCAGCATTTT.

A note on this clone: Additional DNA sequences in this sample encode the identical CDR3. The chain combines TRBV27 with TRBJ1-5; the match to TRBD1 covers 7 bases. V trimming: 3 bases; J trimming: 2 bases; junction bases outside the gene matches: 1. This CDR3 contains 14 residues. The germline CDR1 and CDR2 sequences are MNHEY and SMNVEV (reference sequence). CDR3 residues: CASSFGQGNQPQHF. The CDR3 DNA reads TGTGCCAGCAGTTTTGGACAGGGCAATCAGCCCCAGCATTTT.

V gene TRBV7-3 combines with J gene TRBJ2-3; D might be TRBD2 (5 bases). The CDR3 sequence is 16 residues long. CDR1 and CDR2 from the germline V gene are SGHTA and FQGTGA. V lost 5 bases, J lost 1 base, and 16 bases lay in between. The chain's CDR3 is CASSPLEEYGTDTQYF. The CDR3, as DNA: TGTGCCAGCAGCCCCCTGGAGGAGTATGGCACAGATACGCAGTATTTT. Full variable domain (outside the CDR3, taken from reference TRBV7-3 and TRBJ2-3): GAGVSQTPSNKVTEKGKYVELRCDPISGHTALYWYRQSLGQGPEFLIYFQGTGAADDSGLPNDRFFAVRPEGSVSTLKIQRTERGDSAVYLCASSPLEEYGTDTQYFGPGTRLTVL.